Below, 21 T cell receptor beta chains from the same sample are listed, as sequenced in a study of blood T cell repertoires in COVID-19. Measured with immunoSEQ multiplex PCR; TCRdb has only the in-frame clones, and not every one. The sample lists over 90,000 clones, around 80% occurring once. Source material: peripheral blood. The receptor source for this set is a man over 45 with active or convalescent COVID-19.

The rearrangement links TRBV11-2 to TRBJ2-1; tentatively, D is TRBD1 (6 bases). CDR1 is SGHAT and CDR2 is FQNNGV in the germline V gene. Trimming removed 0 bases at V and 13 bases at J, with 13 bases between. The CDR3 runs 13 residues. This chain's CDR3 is CASSLDAIRGQFF. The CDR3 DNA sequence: TGTGCCAGCAGCTTAGATGCCATCAGGGGTCAGTTCTTC. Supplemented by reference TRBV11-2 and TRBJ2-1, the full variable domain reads EAGVAQSPRYKIIEKRQSVAFWCNPISGHATLYWYQQILGQGPKLLIQFQNNGVVDDSQLPKDRFSAERLKGVDSTLKIQPAKLEDSAVYLCASSLDAIRGQFFGPGTRLTVL.

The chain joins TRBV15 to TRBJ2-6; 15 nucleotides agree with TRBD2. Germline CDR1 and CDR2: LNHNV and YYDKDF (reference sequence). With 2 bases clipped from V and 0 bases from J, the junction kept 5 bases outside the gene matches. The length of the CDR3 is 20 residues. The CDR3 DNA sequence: TGTGCCACCAGCAGACCCGGACTAGCGGGGGGGTACTCTGGGGCCAACGTCCTGACTTTC. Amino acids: CATSRPGLAGGYSGANVLTF.

This CDR3 reads CASSQEQTLGELFF. The CDR3 nucleotides are TGCGCCAGCAGCCAAGAGCAGACTCTGGGGGAGCTGTTTTTT. V gene TRBV4-3 combines with J gene TRBJ2-2, with D unclear. The CDR3 is 14 amino acids. V lost 0 bases and J lost 8, with 10 bases in between. Germline-derived CDR1 and CDR2 are LGHNA and YSLEER.

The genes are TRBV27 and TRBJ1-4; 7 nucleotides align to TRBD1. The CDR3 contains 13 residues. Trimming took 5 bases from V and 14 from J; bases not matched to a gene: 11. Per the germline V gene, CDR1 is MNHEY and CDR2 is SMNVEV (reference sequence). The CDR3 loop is CASSPNTRGTLFF. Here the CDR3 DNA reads TGTGCCAGCAGTCCAAACACCAGGGGGACCCTGTTTTTT.

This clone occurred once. CDR3 protein: CATSDYPEVSETQYF. The CDR3 DNA follows: TGTGCCACCAGTGACTACCCCGAGGTTTCGGAGACCCAGTACTTC. The chain is built from TRBV24-1 and TRBJ2-5; no firm D call. V lost 4 bases to trimming and J lost 5 bases, with 16 bases between them. The CDR3 covers 15 residues. Germline CDR1 reads KGHDR; CDR2 reads SFDVKD.

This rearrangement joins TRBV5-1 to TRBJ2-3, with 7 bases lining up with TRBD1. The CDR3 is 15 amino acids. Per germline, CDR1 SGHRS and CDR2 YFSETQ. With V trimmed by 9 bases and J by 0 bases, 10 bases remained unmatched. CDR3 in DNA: TGCGCCACCCAGAGACAGGGTCAGAGCACAGATACGCAGTATTTT. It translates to CATQRQGQSTDTQYF.

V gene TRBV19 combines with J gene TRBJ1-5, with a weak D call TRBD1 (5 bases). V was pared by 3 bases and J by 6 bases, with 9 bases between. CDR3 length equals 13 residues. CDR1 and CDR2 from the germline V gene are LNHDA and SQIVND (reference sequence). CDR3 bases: TGTGCCAGTAGTATCCAGGGAATTCAGCCCCAGCATTTT. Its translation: CASSIQGIQPQHF.

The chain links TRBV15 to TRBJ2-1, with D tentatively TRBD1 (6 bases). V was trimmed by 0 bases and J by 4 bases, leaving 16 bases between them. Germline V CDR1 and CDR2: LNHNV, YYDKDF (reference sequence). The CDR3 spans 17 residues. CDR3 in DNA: TGTGCCACCAGCAGAGATTCTTGGACAGCACCGTACAATGAGCAGTTCTTC. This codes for CATSRDSWTAPYNEQFF.

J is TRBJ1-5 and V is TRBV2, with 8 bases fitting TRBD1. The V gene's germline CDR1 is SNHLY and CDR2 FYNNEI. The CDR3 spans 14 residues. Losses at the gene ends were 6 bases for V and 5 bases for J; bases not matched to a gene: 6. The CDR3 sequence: CASRPTGGDQPQHF. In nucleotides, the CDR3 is TGTGCCAGCAGGCCTACAGGGGGGGATCAGCCCCAGCATTTT. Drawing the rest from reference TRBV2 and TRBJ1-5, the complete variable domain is EPEVTQTPSHQVTQMGQEVILRCVPISNHLYFYWYRQILGQKVEFLVSFYNNEISEKSEIFDDQFSVERPDGSNFTLKIRSTKLEDSAMYFCASRPTGGDQPQHFGDGTRLSIL.

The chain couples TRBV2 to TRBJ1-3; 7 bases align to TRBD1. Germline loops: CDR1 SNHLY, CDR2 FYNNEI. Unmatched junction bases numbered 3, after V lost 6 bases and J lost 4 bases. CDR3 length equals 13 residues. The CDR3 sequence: CASRSRGGNTIYF. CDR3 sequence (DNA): TGTGCCAGCAGAAGCAGGGGGGGAAACACCATATATTTT.

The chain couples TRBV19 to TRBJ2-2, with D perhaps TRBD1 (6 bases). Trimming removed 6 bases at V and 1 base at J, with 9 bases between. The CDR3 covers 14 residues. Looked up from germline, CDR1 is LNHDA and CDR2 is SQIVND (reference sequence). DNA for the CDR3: TGTGCCAGTAGGAGACAGGTGAACACCGGGGAGCTGTTTTTT. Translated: CASRRQVNTGELFF.

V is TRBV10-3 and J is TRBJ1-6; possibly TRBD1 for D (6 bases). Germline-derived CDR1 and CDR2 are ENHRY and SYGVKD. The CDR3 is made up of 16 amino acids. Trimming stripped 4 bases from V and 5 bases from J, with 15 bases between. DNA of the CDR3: TGTGCCATCAGTGGAGAACAGGGTCCTAATAATTCACCCCTCCACTTT. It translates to CAISGEQGPNNSPLHF.

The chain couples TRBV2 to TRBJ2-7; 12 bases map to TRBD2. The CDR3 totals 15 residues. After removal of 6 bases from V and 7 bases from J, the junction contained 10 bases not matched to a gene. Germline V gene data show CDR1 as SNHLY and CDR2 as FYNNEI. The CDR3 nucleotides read TGTGCCAGCAGCCCTCCTAGCGGGGGGGGTAGGGAGCAGTACTTC. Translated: CASSPPSGGGREQYF.

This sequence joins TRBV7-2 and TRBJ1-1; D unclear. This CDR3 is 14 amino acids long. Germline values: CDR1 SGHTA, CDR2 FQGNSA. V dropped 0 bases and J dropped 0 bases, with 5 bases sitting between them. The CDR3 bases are TGTGCCAGCAGCTTAGCTCGGTTGAACACTGAAGCTTTCTTT. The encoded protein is CASSLARLNTEAFF.

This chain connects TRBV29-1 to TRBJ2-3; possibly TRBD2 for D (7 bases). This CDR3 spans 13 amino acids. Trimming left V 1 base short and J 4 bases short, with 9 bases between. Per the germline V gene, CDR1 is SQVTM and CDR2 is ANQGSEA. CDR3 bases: TGCAGCGTTGAAGGCGGGGGCGCAGATACGCAGTATTTT. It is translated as CSVEGGGADTQYF.

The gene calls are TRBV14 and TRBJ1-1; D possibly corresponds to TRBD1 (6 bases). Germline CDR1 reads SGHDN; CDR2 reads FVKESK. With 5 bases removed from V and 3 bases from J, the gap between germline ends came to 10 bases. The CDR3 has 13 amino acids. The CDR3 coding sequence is TGTGCCAGCAGCAAGGGGGTAGACACTGAAGCTTTCTTT. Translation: CASSKGVDTEAFF.

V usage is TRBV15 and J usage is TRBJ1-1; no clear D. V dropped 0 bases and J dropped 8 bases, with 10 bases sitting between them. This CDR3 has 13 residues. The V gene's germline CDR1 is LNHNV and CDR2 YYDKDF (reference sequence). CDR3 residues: CATSRDQGGEAFF. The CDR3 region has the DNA TGTGCCACCAGCAGAGATCAAGGAGGGGAAGCTTTCTTT. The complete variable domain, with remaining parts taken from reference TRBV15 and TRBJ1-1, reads DAMVIQNPRYQVTQFGKPVTLSCSQTLNHNVMYWYQQKSSQAPKLLFHYYDKDFNNEADTPDNFQSRRPNTSFCFLDIRSPGLGDTAMYLCATSRDQGGEAFFGQGTRLTVV.

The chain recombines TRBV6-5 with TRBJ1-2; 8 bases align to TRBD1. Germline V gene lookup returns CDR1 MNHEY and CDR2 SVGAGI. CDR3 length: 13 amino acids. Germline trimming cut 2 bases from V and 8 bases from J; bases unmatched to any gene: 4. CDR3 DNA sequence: TGTGCCAGCAGTTACGGTGACAGGGGCGGCTACACCTTC. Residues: CASSYGDRGGYTF.

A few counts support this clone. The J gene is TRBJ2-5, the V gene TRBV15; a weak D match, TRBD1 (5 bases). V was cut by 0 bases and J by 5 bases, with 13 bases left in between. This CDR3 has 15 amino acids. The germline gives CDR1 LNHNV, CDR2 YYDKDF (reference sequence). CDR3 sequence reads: CATSRDWAAGETQYF. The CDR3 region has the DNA TGTGCCACCAGCAGAGATTGGGCCGCAGGGGAGACCCAGTACTTC.

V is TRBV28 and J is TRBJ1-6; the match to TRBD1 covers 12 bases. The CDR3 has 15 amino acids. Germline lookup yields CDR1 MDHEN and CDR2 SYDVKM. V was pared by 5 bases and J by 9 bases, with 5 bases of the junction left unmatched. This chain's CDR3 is CASSDGTGGGSPLHF. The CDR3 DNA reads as TGTGCCAGCAGTGACGGGACAGGGGGCGGTTCACCCCTCCACTTT.

Written as DNA, the CDR3 is TGTGCCAGCAGCCTCACTAGCGGGGGTAATGAGCAGTTCTTC. Protein: CASSLTSGGNEQFF. The chain carries TRBV7-2 and TRBJ2-1, with 11 nucleotides matching TRBD2. CDR3 size: 14 residues. After removal of 5 bases from V and 7 bases from J, the junction contained 4 bases not matched to a gene. Germline V lookup: CDR1 SGHTA, CDR2 FQGNSA. The variable domain in full, completed from reference TRBV7-2 and TRBJ2-1, reads GAGVSQSPSNKVTEKGKDVELRCDPISGHTALYWYRQSLGQGLEFLIYFQGNSAPDKSGLPSDRFSAERTGGSVSTLTIQRTQQEDSAVYLCASSLTSGGNEQFFGPGTRLTVL.